One and the same sample provided the 27 T cell receptor beta chains below, sequenced in a study of blood T cell repertoires in COVID-19. The table came from immunoSEQ multiplex PCR; TCRdb's copy has only in-frame clones and leaves some out. The sample includes 100,000 to 110,000 clones, 80% to 95% seen only once; the top ten take over 2%. The sequenced sample consisted of peripheral blood. The receptors originated from a man between 45 and 60 years old with active COVID-19.

The rearrangement uses TRBV19 and TRBJ1-2; TRBD1 aligns across 7 bases. Germline values: CDR1 LNHDA, CDR2 SQIVND (reference sequence). With V trimmed by 8 bases and J by 5 bases, 11 bases remained unmatched. The CDR3 totals 14 residues. The chain's CDR3 is CASAPGQLTYGYTF. The CDR3, as DNA: TGTGCCAGTGCACCGGGACAGCTGACTTATGGCTACACCTTC.

The chain couples TRBV15 to TRBJ1-2; D ambiguous. Trimming took off 0 bases at V and 4 bases at J, with 9 bases between the two ends. There are 14 residues in the CDR3. The germline V gene has CDR1 LNHNV and CDR2 YYDKDF (reference sequence). This chain's CDR3 is CATSREEETYGYTF. CDR3 nucleotides: TGTGCCACCAGCAGAGAGGAGGAGACCTATGGCTACACCTTC.

The genes are TRBV19 and TRBJ1-3; D not resolved. From germline, CDR1 is LNHDA and CDR2 SQIVND (reference sequence). There are 15 residues in the CDR3. V was trimmed by 7 bases and J by 0 bases, leaving 13 bases between them. The CDR3 DNA reads as TGTGCCAGTACTTATATGGGGAGCTCTGGAAACACCATATATTTT. It is translated as CASTYMGSSGNTIYF.

The V gene is TRBV5-1, the J gene TRBJ1-1; D gene ambiguous. The germline V gene has CDR1 SGHRS and CDR2 YFSETQ. The CDR3 extends over 16 amino acids. Trimming stripped 0 bases from V and 1 base from J, with 13 bases between. CDR3 sequence reads: CASSLGPGVSNTEAFF. The CDR3 nucleotides read TGCGCCAGCAGCTTGGGTCCCGGGGTATCGAACACTGAAGCTTTCTTT.

V and J are TRBV2 and TRBJ2-5; D not certain. This CDR3 has 12 residues. The germline gives CDR1 SNHLY, CDR2 FYNNEI. V was cut by 7 bases and J by 0 bases, with 6 bases left in between. In nucleotides, the CDR3 is TGTGCCAGCAAAGAGGACCAAGAGACCCAGTACTTC. It encodes CASKEDQETQYF.

J is TRBJ2-6 and V is TRBV6-5, with 9 bases that match TRBD1. The CDR3 contains 14 residues. J was trimmed by 15 bases and V by 6 bases; bases with no gene match: 12. CDR1 and CDR2 from the germline V gene are MNHEY and SVGAGI. CDR3 region: CASRPGQGDWALTF. The CDR3 bases are TGTGCCAGCAGACCGGGACAGGGTGATTGGGCCCTGACTTTC.

CDR3 coding DNA: TGCGCCAGCAGCTTTGAGACTCACCACAATGAGCAGTTCTTC. It translates to CASSFETHHNEQFF. V is TRBV5-1 and J is TRBJ2-1; D is unresolved. V was trimmed by 2 bases and J by 5 bases, leaving 11 bases between them. This CDR3 comprises 14 residues. Germline V lookup: CDR1 SGHRS, CDR2 YFSETQ.

The rearrangement joins TRBV30 to TRBJ2-1, with D possibly being TRBD1 (6 bases). The germline V and J ends were trimmed by 5 bases and 4 bases, with 12 bases remaining between them. Germline CDR1 and CDR2: GTSNPN and SVGIG (reference sequence). The CDR3 consists of 13 residues. CDR3 region: CAWGRGSYNEQFF. CDR3 nucleotides: TGTGCCTGGGGCAGGGGATCTTACAATGAGCAGTTCTTC.

V and J are TRBV21-1 and TRBJ2-3; the table's D call, TRBD1, has no DNA check behind it. TRBV21-1 is given as a pseudogene. This CDR3 comprises 16 residues. CDR3 sequence reads: CASSKAGRGSTDTQYF. Here the CDR3 DNA reads TGTGCCAGCAGCAAAGCTGGCAGGGGGTCAACAGATACGCAGTATTTT.

This chain joins TRBV12-3 or TRBV12-4 and TRBJ1-1, with a possible D match to TRBD1 (5 bases). This CDR3 has 11 residues. V was pared by 9 bases and J by 10 bases, with 15 bases between. Written as DNA, the CDR3 is TGTGCCAGTCAACGCAGCCAGGGAGCTTTCTTT. Translating gives CASQRSQGAFF.

The chain is built from TRBV6-5 and TRBJ1-2; D call uncertain. Germline loops: CDR1 MNHEY, CDR2 SVGAGI. V lost 0 bases to trimming and J lost 6 bases, with 11 bases between them. The CDR3 loop spans 14 amino acids. The CDR3 DNA sequence: TGTGCCAGCAGTTACTCGAGCGGGTTGGATGGCTACACCTTC. Translated: CASSYSSGLDGYTF.

The J gene is TRBJ2-2, the V gene TRBV2; no definite D call. Trimming shortened V by 0 bases and J by 0 bases, and 5 bases separated the two germline ends. The V gene's germline CDR1 is SNHLY and CDR2 FYNNEI. This CDR3 contains 15 residues. Written as DNA, the CDR3 is TGTGCCAGCAGTGAAGCGCGTCCGAACACCGGGGAGCTGTTTTTT. It encodes CASSEARPNTGELFF.

The chain uses TRBV7-7 and TRBJ2-2; TRBD2 matches 8 bases. The germline V gene encodes CDR1 SSHAT and CDR2 FNYEAQ (reference sequence). J gave up 6 bases and V 5 bases, and 8 bases lay outside the gene matches. This CDR3 comprises 15 residues. The DNA of the CDR3 is TGTGCCAGCAGCAAGAGCGGGAGCCGCGCCGGGGAGCTGTTTTTT. Its translation: CASSKSGSRAGELFF.

V and J are TRBV7-2 and TRBJ2-1, with D perhaps TRBD1 (5 bases). Germline CDR1 is SGHTA and CDR2 is FQGNSA. The CDR3 has 14 residues. The V gene lost 5 bases and the J gene lost 7 bases, with 15 bases spanning the gap. For the CDR3, the DNA is TGTGCCAGCAGCCCCCAAGGGGTGTCAAATGAGCAGTTCTTC. This translates into CASSPQGVSNEQFF.

This chain links TRBV21-1 with TRBJ2-7; the table's TRBD1 call for D was not verified on the DNA. TRBV21-1 is labeled a pseudogene. This CDR3 region has 14 residues. The DNA for the CDR3 is TGTGCCAGCAGCTTAAGACAGGGAAACTACGAGCAGTACGTC. The encoded protein is CASSLRQGNYEQYV.

The chain recombines TRBV7-2 with TRBJ2-5; 9 positions agree with TRBD2. The CDR3 consists of 16 residues. Germline trimming cut 3 bases from V and 4 bases from J; bases unmatched to any gene: 9. Germline CDR1 and CDR2: SGHTA and FQGNSA. CDR3 coding DNA: TGTGCCAGCAGCTTTGGGCCGGGACTAGCCCGAGAGACCCAGTACTTC. As protein: CASSFGPGLARETQYF. The whole variable domain, filled in from reference TRBV7-2 and TRBJ2-5, reads GAGVSQSPSNKVTEKGKDVELRCDPISGHTALYWYRQSLGQGLEFLIYFQGNSAPDKSGLPSDRFSAERTGGSVSTLTIQRTQQEDSAVYLCASSFGPGLARETQYFGPGTRLLVL.

The sample holds one count of this clone. CDR3: CASSLDRGEGQPQHF. Written as DNA, the CDR3 is TGTGCCAGCAGCTTGGACAGGGGAGAAGGTCAGCCCCAGCATTTT. The V and J genes are TRBV5-4 and TRBJ1-5, with TRBD1 identical over 7 bases. Trimming at V came to 0 bases and at J to 6 bases, leaving 6 bases not matched to a gene. CDR1 is SGHNT, CDR2 YYREEE, per germline (reference sequence). This CDR3 has 15 residues.

The genes are TRBV3-1 (or the pseudogene TRBV3-2) and TRBJ2-3, with 12 bases matching TRBD2. The CDR3 length is 16 residues. After removal of 4 bases from V and 2 bases from J, the junction contained 4 bases not matched to a gene. Germline V gives CDR1 LGHDT, CDR2 YNNKEL (reference sequence). The CDR3 loop is CASSPTSGGLTDTQYF. CDR3 DNA: TGTGCCAGCAGCCCGACTAGCGGGGGCCTCACAGATACGCAGTATTTT.

The count of this clone is one. The chain uses TRBV2 and TRBJ2-4, with D tentatively TRBD1 (6 bases). The germline V gene encodes CDR1 SNHLY and CDR2 FYNNEI. Trimming stripped 6 bases from V and 6 bases from J, with 15 bases between. CDR3 length equals 14 residues. CDR3 in amino acids: CASRSDRSLNIQYF. DNA for the CDR3: TGTGCCAGCAGATCGGACAGAAGCTTAAACATTCAGTACTTC. The whole variable domain, remainder taken from reference TRBV2 and TRBJ2-4, is EPEVTQTPSHQVTQMGQEVILRCVPISNHLYFYWYRQILGQKVEFLVSFYNNEISEKSEIFDDQFSVERPDGSNFTLKIRSTKLEDSAMYFCASRSDRSLNIQYFGAGTRLSVL.

The chain couples TRBV3-1 (or the pseudogene TRBV3-2) to TRBJ1-6; D gene unclear. V was pared by 1 base and J by 0 bases, with 7 bases between. The germline V gene encodes CDR1 LGHDT and CDR2 YNNKEL (reference sequence). This CDR3 is 16 amino acids long. The CDR3 sequence: CASSQVTGSYNSPLHF. The DNA for the CDR3 is TGTGCCAGCAGCCAAGTAACGGGCTCCTATAATTCACCCCTCCACTTT.

The chain couples TRBV5-4 to TRBJ2-5; TRBD2 aligns across 14 bases. V was pared by 4 bases and J by 5 bases, with 7 bases of the junction left unmatched. The CDR3 runs 16 residues. Germline CDR1 is SGHNT and CDR2 is YYREEE (reference sequence). The CDR3 nucleotides are TGTGCCAGCAGCGCCCGACTAGCGGGAGGGGAGGAGACCCAGTACTTC. Protein: CASSARLAGGEETQYF.

This chain joins TRBV27 and TRBJ2-1; tentative D call: TRBD2 (6 bases). The germline V gene encodes CDR1 MNHEY and CDR2 SMNVEV (reference sequence). This CDR3 has 15 amino acids. V was trimmed by 5 bases and J by 5 bases, leaving 16 bases between them. The CDR3 spells CASSGIAVGDNEQFF. Here the CDR3 DNA reads TGTGCCAGCAGTGGAATAGCGGTAGGGGACAATGAGCAGTTCTTC.

The gene calls are TRBV3-1 (or the pseudogene TRBV3-2) and TRBJ2-5; 14 bases align to TRBD2. The germline V gene encodes CDR1 LGHDT and CDR2 YNNKEL (reference sequence). The CDR3 has 17 residues. V lost 0 bases and J lost 4; bases outside the gene matches: 4. CDR3 DNA sequence: TGTGCCAGCAGCCAAGATCGGGGACTAGCGGGAGCAGAGACCCAGTACTTC. Its protein product is CASSQDRGLAGAETQYF.

The chain links TRBV19 to TRBJ2-2; 7 bases are shared with TRBD1. The CDR3 is 16 amino acids. J lost 1 base, V lost 3 bases, and 5 bases had no gene match. CDR1 and CDR2 (germline): LNHDA, SQIVND (reference sequence). CDR3 DNA sequence: TGTGCCAGTAGTATCCTCGGGGACAGGAACACCGGGGAGCTGTTTTTT. Protein sequence: CASSILGDRNTGELFF.

This clone came up a few times. The chain recombines TRBV6-4 with TRBJ1-2; D may be TRBD1 (5 bases). The CDR3 runs to 14 residues. CDR1 and CDR2 (germline): MRHNA, SNTAGT. V lost 6 bases and J lost 7, with 18 bases in between. CDR3 region: CASSQDPGRGGYTF. Written as DNA, the CDR3 is TGTGCCAGCAGCCAGGACCCTGGAAGGGGTGGCTACACCTTC.

The chain couples TRBV3-1 (or the pseudogene TRBV3-2) to TRBJ2-1; 12 nucleotides match TRBD1. This CDR3 has 16 residues. J lost 10 bases, V lost 0 bases, and 7 bases had no gene match. Germline V gene sequence: CDR1 LGHDT, CDR2 YNNKEL (reference sequence). This CDR3 reads CASSQEGGTGGREQFF. The CDR3 DNA sequence: TGTGCCAGCAGCCAAGAGGGAGGGACAGGGGGCCGGGAGCAGTTCTTC.

The chain carries TRBV25-1 and TRBJ2-1; weak D call: TRBD2 (6 bases). There are 15 residues in the CDR3. V was cut by 9 bases and J by 0 bases, with 15 bases left in between. From germline, CDR1 is MGHDK and CDR2 SYGVNS. The CDR3 region is CARSPDGSSYNEQFF. CDR3 nucleotide sequence: TGTGCCAGAAGCCCTGACGGGAGCTCCTACAATGAGCAGTTCTTC.